The text below deals with one T cell receptor beta chain. The antigen remains unidentified. Treatment in this sample: randomized to nivolumab then ipilimumab (arm A) or the reverse (arm B). DNA-damaging chemotherapy had not been given to any patient beforehand. The sample is drawn from a study of sequential checkpoint blockade in melanoma. Overall study: After both sequences, patients received maintenance nivolumab. After nivolumab or ipilimumab alone, roughly 20 patients had week-13 rebiopsies.

Study results and limitations: Response in arm A was associated with pretreatment TIL clonality.

Profiled with immunoSEQ multiplex PCR; TCRdb holds only in-frame clones, not every one. The sample includes about 4,000 clones, roughly 23% of them seen just once. Germline CDR1 reads LGHNT; CDR2 reads FRNRAP. Trimming at V came to 1 base and at J to 5 bases, leaving 2 bases not matched to a gene. This CDR3 region has 15 residues. The V call is TRBV12-5, the J call TRBJ2-1; 10 bases map to TRBD2. Sequencing used tumor tissue (inferred from file names), obtained from a patient given nivolumab and ipilimumab in sequence. This sequence was found in a human donor with melanoma. CDR3 region: CASGLGSGGNNEQFF. CDR3 in DNA: TGTGCTAGTGGTTTGGGTAGCGGGGGGAACAATGAGCAGTTCTTC.